This passage covers 30 T cell receptor beta chains from one sample sequenced in a study of T cells after yellow fever vaccination. TCRdb independently ran MiXCR on the 5' RACE reads; one entry per CDR3 protein. This sample has about 99,000 distinct CDR3 sequences, with about 6% found just once. The sequencing here drew on CD8+ T cells sorted from PBMCs, taken 10 days after the yellow fever booster vaccination. The origin of the receptors is a man younger than 35 who received the YFV17D yellow fever vaccine.

This clonotype has only a few counts. The CDR3 DNA sequence: TGCAGTGCTAGGGGGGGTGAGGGCTCCCTAGTAGCTTTCTTT. As protein: CSARGGEGSLVAFF. The V call is TRBV20-1, the J call TRBJ1-1, with D perhaps matching TRBD1 (5 bases). This CDR3 is 14 amino acids long. Per the germline V gene, CDR1 is DFQATT and CDR2 is SNEGSKA (reference sequence). The ends were cut back, 3 bases at V and 10 bases at J, with 21 bases in the middle.

In this sample, this clonotype turned up a few times. J is TRBJ1-1 and V is TRBV25-1; D is perhaps TRBD1 (5 bases). Germline values: CDR1 MGHDK, CDR2 SYGVNS. V lost 0 bases and J 4 bases, leaving 9 bases between the germline ends. CDR3 size: 14 residues. CDR3 sequence reads: CASSEYRGGTEAFF. The CDR3 DNA is TGTGCCAGCAGTGAATATCGCGGGGGCACTGAAGCTTTCTTT.

This clonotype was seen more than once but under ten times. The CDR3 bases are TGCGCCAGCAGCCAAGATTTGAGGGGGGCTTACACCGGGGAGCTGTTTTTT. Translation: CASSQDLRGAYTGELFF. The V gene is TRBV4-1, the J gene TRBJ2-2; the D call may be TRBD1 or TRBD2 (6 bases each). V shed 0 bases and J shed 3 bases, with 14 bases lying between them. The CDR3 is 17 amino acids. Looked up from germline, CDR1 is MGHRA and CDR2 is YSYEKL.

The chain employs TRBV4-3 and TRBJ1-4, with D possibly TRBD1 on 5 matching bases. The CDR3 loop spans 16 amino acids. Trimming pared 0 bases from V and 11 bases from J, leaving 19 bases between. Per the germline V gene, CDR1 is LGHNA and CDR2 is YSLEER. CDR3 DNA: TGCGCCAGCAGCCAAGATCCGGGCCAGGGCCCAGGTAAACTGTTTTTT. Amino acids: CASSQDPGQGPGKLFF.

The V call is TRBV24-1, the J call TRBJ1-1; D unresolved. Looked up from germline, CDR1 is KGHDR and CDR2 is SFDVKD. The V and J ends lost 1 base and 6 bases respectively, with 14 bases between them. The CDR3 is 15 amino acids. CDR3 DNA sequence: TGTGCCACCAGTGATTTAGGGAAGCAGTTCTCTGAAGCTTTCTTT. This encodes CATSDLGKQFSEAFF.

This clonotype was seen at least ten times. The gene calls are TRBV12-3 or TRBV12-4 and TRBJ2-3; D ambiguous. The V end lost 5 bases, the J end lost 0 bases, and 15 bases lay between the germline ends. CDR3 length: 16 residues. The CDR3 spells CASSHLGAESTDTQYF. Written as DNA, the CDR3 is TGTGCCAGCAGTCATCTCGGTGCGGAGAGCACAGATACGCAGTATTTT.

This clonotype was seen a handful of times. The chain combines TRBV12-3 or TRBV12-4 with TRBJ2-7; D possibly corresponds to TRBD2 (6 bases). With 5 bases removed from V and 0 bases from J, the gap between germline ends came to 17 bases. This CDR3 spans 16 amino acids. The DNA for the CDR3 is TGTGCCAGCAGTCTACTCGGACTACAGAGCTCCTACGAGCAGTACTTC. Translation gives CASSLLGLQSSYEQYF.

Many counts were recorded for this clonotype. The chain couples TRBV5-6 to TRBJ2-1; D is unresolved. Germline V gene data show CDR1 as SGHDT and CDR2 as YYEEEE. Trimming left V 7 bases short and J 10 bases short, with 15 bases between. The CDR3 has 12 amino acids. The CDR3 loop reads CASEDIAGEQFF. The DNA for the CDR3 is TGTGCCAGCGAGGATATCGCTGGGGAGCAGTTCTTC.

This rearrangement joins TRBV27 to TRBJ2-7; 11 nucleotides agree with TRBD2. This CDR3 contains 15 residues. In germline, CDR1 is MNHEY, CDR2 SMNVEV (reference sequence). Trimming took 2 bases from V and 2 from J; bases not matched to a gene: 2. The CDR3 here is CASSLGTSGTYEQYF. The CDR3 DNA is TGTGCCAGCAGTTTAGGGACTAGCGGAACCTACGAGCAGTACTTC.

This clonotype was seen more than once but under ten times. The CDR3 loop is CASSPDGGGSADTQYF. The CDR3 nucleotides are TGTGCCAGCAGCCCAGATGGGGGGGGGAGCGCAGATACGCAGTATTTT. V usage is TRBV9 and J usage is TRBJ2-3; 7 nucleotides line up with TRBD2. Germline values: CDR1 SGDLS, CDR2 YYNGEE. Unmatched junction bases numbered 12, after V lost 4 bases and J lost 4 bases. The CDR3 is made up of 16 amino acids.

On this clonotype: A much larger clone lies one base from this, so it may be a read error. This sequence joins TRBV7-8 and TRBJ2-7, with D maybe TRBD2 (5 bases). V dropped 0 bases and J dropped 7 bases, with 19 bases sitting between them. The CDR3 is 16 residues long. Germline CDR1 and CDR2: SGHVS and FQNEAQ. This CDR3 is CASSLAAEGISWEQYF. CDR3 sequence (DNA): TGTGCCAGCAGCTTAGCGGCCGAGGGCATATCGTGGGAGCAGTACTTC.

The V call is TRBV7-2, the J call TRBJ2-3, with 8 bases aligning to TRBD2. J gave up 2 bases and V 4 bases, and 2 bases lay outside the gene matches. CDR1 SGHTA and CDR2 FQGNSA come from the germline V gene. This CDR3 is built from 14 residues. The CDR3 protein is CASSSGGATDTQYF. CDR3 in DNA: TGTGCCAGCAGCTCCGGGGGGGCCACAGATACGCAGTATTTT. Full variable domain (outside the CDR3, taken from reference TRBV7-2 and TRBJ2-3): GAGVSQSPSNKVTEKGKDVELRCDPISGHTALYWYRQSLGQGLEFLIYFQGNSAPDKSGLPSDRFSAERTGGSVSTLTIQRTQQEDSAVYLCASSSGGATDTQYFGPGTRLTVL.

This clonotype was seen at least ten times. The V and J genes are TRBV6-5 and TRBJ2-3; the D is unclear. The CDR3 has 13 residues. V dropped 8 bases and J dropped 5 bases, with 14 bases sitting between them. CDR1 is MNHEY, CDR2 SVGAGI, per germline. Here the CDR3 DNA reads TGTGCCAGCTACTCTTATATGGAAGATACGCAGTATTTT. It encodes CASYSYMEDTQYF.

The chain carries TRBV7-8 and TRBJ2-3; D uncertain. This CDR3 has 16 amino acids. The V gene's germline CDR1 is SGHVS and CDR2 FQNEAQ. Trimming stripped 3 bases from V and 0 bases from J, with 13 bases between. CDR3 loop: CASSFRAVTSTDTQYF. CDR3 DNA sequence: TGTGCCAGCAGCTTTCGGGCTGTTACTAGCACAGATACGCAGTATTTT. Drawing the rest from reference TRBV7-8 and TRBJ2-3, the complete variable domain is GAGVSQSPRYKVAKRGQDVALRCDPISGHVSLFWYQQALGQGPEFLTYFQNEAQLDKSGLPSDRFFAERPEGSVSTLKIQRTQQEDSAVYLCASSFRAVTSTDTQYFGPGTRLTVL.

The rearrangement joins TRBV29-1 to TRBJ1-3; D possibly corresponds to TRBD1 (5 bases). The germline gives CDR1 SQVTM, CDR2 ANQGSEA. The V and J ends lost 0 bases and 8 bases respectively, with 17 bases between them. The CDR3 runs 15 residues. The DNA for the CDR3 is TGCAGCGTTGAAGATGCGACATCCGAAGGGGACACCATATATTTT. This sequence encodes CSVEDATSEGDTIYF. The full variable domain, with the rest looked up from reference TRBV29-1 and TRBJ1-3, is SAVISQKPSRDICQRGTSLTIQCQVDSQVTMMFWYRQQPGQSLTLIATANQGSEATYESGFVIDKFPISRPNLTFSTLTVSNMSPEDSSIYLCSVEDATSEGDTIYFGEGSWLTVV.

This CDR3 is CASSYSRDRGATQYF. The CDR3 DNA reads TGTGCCAGCAGTTACTCGAGGGACAGGGGGGCAACCCAGTACTTC. This chain uses TRBV6-6 with TRBJ2-5; 11 bases match TRBD1. Germline values: CDR1 MNHNY, CDR2 SVGAGI (reference sequence). The V and J ends lost 0 bases and 8 bases, in that order; junction bases with no gene match: 5. The length of the CDR3 is 15 residues.

The CDR3 nucleotides are TGTGCCAGCAGTTTAATTCCTACAGATACGCAGTATTTT. This codes for CASSLIPTDTQYF. The genes are TRBV6-2 or TRBV6-3 and TRBJ2-3, with D unresolved. Trimming stripped 4 bases from V and 3 bases from J, with 8 bases between. The germline V gene has CDR1 MNHEY and CDR2 SVGEGT. The CDR3 loop spans 13 amino acids.

The rearrangement uses TRBV7-9 and TRBJ2-7; D remains ambiguous. Deletions cut 1 base from V and 0 bases from J, with 7 bases between. This CDR3 contains 14 residues. Germline V gene sequence: CDR1 SEHNR, CDR2 FQNEAQ (reference sequence). DNA for the CDR3: TGTGCCAGCAGCTTAGTAGGCACCTCCTACGAGCAGTACTTC. Translating it yields CASSLVGTSYEQYF.

This rearrangement joins TRBV12-3 or TRBV12-4 to TRBJ2-3; D perhaps matches TRBD1 (6 bases). V was trimmed by 6 bases and J by 2 bases, leaving 12 bases between them. This CDR3 has 14 amino acids. The CDR3 DNA reads as TGTGCCAGCAGCCCAGGACAGTTCACAGATACGCAGTATTTT. Encoded protein: CASSPGQFTDTQYF.

The table lists this clonotype with a few counts. The rearrangement joins TRBV12-3 or TRBV12-4 to TRBJ1-2; D not certain. The CDR3 runs 14 residues. Trimming took 5 bases from V and 5 from J, leaving 15 bases between them. The CDR3 DNA reads TGTGCCAGCAGTGTCGATTTGACCCTATATGGCTACACCTTC. Protein sequence: CASSVDLTLYGYTF.

This clonotype was recorded a few times. This rearrangement joins TRBV2 to TRBJ2-3; D is perhaps TRBD1 or TRBD2 (5 bases each). Germline-derived CDR1 and CDR2 are SNHLY and FYNNEI. The CDR3 runs to 13 residues. V was clipped by 7 bases and J by 2 bases, with 10 bases between them. In DNA form, the CDR3 reads TGTGCCAGCACCGGGACCTACACAGATACGCAGTATTTT. Translated: CASTGTYTDTQYF.

This clonotype has a handful of counts. The J gene is TRBJ1-6, the V gene TRBV5-5; D is unresolved. Germline assignment: CDR1 SGHKS and CDR2 YYEKEE (reference sequence). CDR3 size: 14 residues. Between the trimmed V and J ends, which lost 4 bases and 9 bases, there was a span of 14 bases. This CDR3 reads CASSAPGFSSPLHF. In DNA, the CDR3 is TGTGCCAGCAGCGCTCCCGGATTTAGTTCACCCCTCCACTTT.

The V gene is TRBV7-2, the J gene TRBJ2-2; a weak D match, TRBD2 (7 bases). The germline CDR1 and CDR2 sequences are SGHTA and FQGNSA. The CDR3 is 15 amino acids. Deletions cut 6 bases from V and 7 bases from J, with 18 bases between. Here the CDR3 DNA reads TGTGCCAGCAGTCTAAAGTGGGGGGGCATCGGGGAGCTGTTTTTT. Amino acids: CASSLKWGGIGELFF.

This clonotype has ten or more counts. The rearrangement joins TRBV7-8 to TRBJ1-2, with D unresolved. Looked up from germline, CDR1 is SGHVS and CDR2 is FQNEAQ. V was clipped by 4 bases and J by 4 bases, with 13 bases between them. The CDR3 contains 14 residues. CDR3 coding DNA: TGTGCCAGCAGCTCCCTGATAGGGCTCTATGGCTACACCTTC. This gives the protein CASSSLIGLYGYTF.

This clonotype was detected a few times. The J gene is TRBJ2-2, the V gene TRBV7-2; D is possibly TRBD1 (6 bases). The CDR3 totals 16 residues. Germline V gene lookup returns CDR1 SGHTA and CDR2 FQGNSA. With 1 base removed from V and 4 bases from J, the gap between germline ends came to 13 bases. The CDR3 sequence: CASSLVPGEFTGELFF. For the CDR3, the DNA is TGTGCCAGCAGCTTAGTCCCAGGGGAGTTCACCGGGGAGCTGTTTTTT.

This clonotype was observed a few times. The gene calls are TRBV19 and TRBJ1-6, with D perhaps TRBD1 (6 bases). The CDR3 spans 13 residues. CDR1 LNHDA and CDR2 SQIVND come from the germline V gene (reference sequence). Trimming took 1 base from V and 10 from J, leaving 8 bases between them. Written as DNA, the CDR3 is TGTGCCAGTAGTATAGCCGGGGGCTCACCCCTCCACTTT. Translating it yields CASSIAGGSPLHF.

Only a few counts were recorded for this clonotype. The rearrangement uses TRBV2 and TRBJ2-2, with a weak D call TRBD1 (6 bases). The CDR3 totals 13 residues. Trimming left V 4 bases short and J 5 bases short, with 8 bases between. Germline CDR1 and CDR2: SNHLY and FYNNEI. For the CDR3, the DNA is TGTGCCAGCAGTGCAGGGGAAACCGGGGAGCTGTTTTTT. As protein: CASSAGETGELFF.

This clonotype was seen a few times. J is TRBJ1-2 and V is TRBV6-5; 7 nucleotides agree with TRBD1. J lost 7 bases, V lost 5 bases, and 4 bases had no gene match. The CDR3 loop spans 12 amino acids. Germline V CDR1 and CDR2: MNHEY, SVGAGI. CDR3 amino acids: CASSPQGSGYTF. The DNA for the CDR3 is TGTGCCAGCAGTCCACAGGGGTCTGGCTACACCTTC.

This clonotype was detected a few times. The rearrangement uses TRBV5-1 and TRBJ1-2; 9 positions match TRBD1. The CDR3 contains 14 residues. With V trimmed by 4 bases and J by 7 bases, 8 bases remained unmatched. Germline CDR1 reads SGHRS; CDR2 reads YFSETQ. CDR3: CASSGVGTGFGYTF. The CDR3 nucleotides read TGCGCCAGCAGCGGAGTAGGGACAGGGTTTGGCTACACCTTC.

The chain uses TRBV6-5 and TRBJ2-3; D call uncertain. V gave up 0 bases and J gave up 5 bases, with 21 bases separating them. The germline V gene encodes CDR1 MNHEY and CDR2 SVGAGI. This CDR3 contains 18 residues. CDR3: CASSYSMDGQPVGDTQYF. The CDR3 DNA reads as TGTGCCAGCAGTTACTCGATGGATGGGCAGCCTGTTGGAGATACGCAGTATTTT.